This entry concerns a single T cell receptor beta chain. Its antigen is still unknown. The record originates from a study of cytomegalovirus exposure and HLA in healthy donors. Overall study: The study's early data release held about 85 million unique TCRs from HLA-typed donors. Whole-study results and caveats: In a later analysis, TCR beta V- and J-gene trimming was associated with a missense DCLRE1C variant. The authors judged a highly shared variant cluster likely a sequencing artifact. In vitro assays verified that three CMV-associated chains recognized CMV antigens specifically.

A multiplex PCR was run with 60 Vbeta primers and 13 Jbeta primers. The protocol was immunoSEQ multiplex PCR, while the TCRdb copy is restricted to in-frame clones and leaves out a portion. The sample data list 100,000 to 150,000 clones. The specimen sequenced was PBMCs. This receptor was taken from a man aged 35 to 55 in good health and CMV-seronegative.

Here the CDR3 DNA reads TGTGCCAGTAGACCGGGAGGGACCACAGATACGCAGTATTTT. Its protein product is CASRPGGTTDTQYF. The chain recombines TRBV19 with TRBJ2-3; 8 bases match TRBD2. V lost 6 bases, J lost 2 bases, and 4 bases stayed unmatched. The CDR3 length is 14 residues. Germline V CDR1 and CDR2: LNHDA, SQIVND (reference sequence). The whole variable domain, filled in from reference TRBV19 and TRBJ2-3, reads DGGITQSPKYLFRKEGQNVTLSCEQNLNHDAMYWYRQDPGQGLRLIYYSQIVNDFQKGDIAEGYSVSREKKESFPLTVTSAQKNPTAFYLCASRPGGTTDTQYFGPGTRLTVL.